The 26 T cell receptor beta chains presented below share a single source sample, sequenced in a study of blood T cell repertoires in COVID-19. Data came from immunoSEQ multiplex PCR; TCRdb stores just in-frame clones and leaves some out. The table lists about 130,000 clones, about 74% of them singletons. The sample consisted of peripheral blood. The source of these receptors is a man in his 60s with acute or convalescent COVID-19.

The chain recombines TRBV4-1 with TRBJ1-2; weak D call: TRBD1 (5 bases). V gave up 4 bases and J gave up 3 bases, with 12 bases separating them. Germline loops: CDR1 MGHRA, CDR2 YSYEKL. This CDR3 is built from 14 residues. CDR3 protein: CASSPNRDYYGYTF. The CDR3 DNA sequence: TGCGCCAGCAGCCCCAACCGGGACTACTATGGCTACACCTTC.

The chain employs TRBV6-6 and TRBJ2-7, with 9 nucleotides matching TRBD1. Germline lookup yields CDR1 MNHNY and CDR2 SVGAGI (reference sequence). The J segment lost 6 bases and the V segment lost 6 bases, leaving 12 bases of the junction unmatched. This CDR3 is built from 15 residues. CDR3 protein: CASRGQGQGSLEQYF. DNA for the CDR3: TGTGCCAGCAGGGGGCAGGGACAGGGAAGTCTCGAGCAGTACTTC.

Only one count was recorded for this clone. V gene TRBV29-1 combines with J gene TRBJ2-7; 14 nucleotides agree with TRBD2. The CDR3 is 13 amino acids. The V gene's germline CDR1 is SQVTM and CDR2 ANQGSEA. V dropped 8 bases and J dropped 4; count of bases not matched to a gene: 4. For the CDR3, the DNA is TGCAGCACGCGACTAGCGGGAGGGTACGAGCAGTACTTC. Residues: CSTRLAGGYEQYF.

The V and J genes are TRBV4-1 and TRBJ1-5; 7 bases line up with TRBD1. The CDR3 contains 18 residues. In germline, CDR1 is MGHRA, CDR2 YSYEKL. V gave up 0 bases and J gave up 0 bases; unmatched junction bases: 8. The chain's CDR3 is CASSQDPSGGYSNQPQHF. CDR3 DNA sequence: TGCGCCAGCAGCCAAGATCCTTCAGGGGGGTATAGCAATCAGCCCCAGCATTTT.

The chain is built from TRBV5-1 and TRBJ1-3, with 7 bases that match TRBD1. The CDR3 contains 14 residues. CDR1 is SGHRS and CDR2 is YFSETQ in the germline V gene. The V gene end was trimmed by 3 bases and the J gene end by 2 bases; junction bases not matched to a gene: 2. The CDR3 coding sequence is TGCGCCAGCAGCTCGGGGACAGCTGGAAACACCATATATTTT. Amino acid sequence: CASSSGTAGNTIYF.

In this sample, this clone turned up once. The chain joins TRBV24-1 to TRBJ1-4, with D possibly TRBD1 on 5 matching bases. V was cut by 2 bases and J by 8 bases, with 20 bases left in between. CDR3 length: 17 residues. CDR1 is KGHDR and CDR2 is SFDVKD in the germline V gene. The CDR3 loop reads CATSDSTPGKSGEKLFF. CDR3 sequence (DNA): TGTGCCACCAGTGATTCGACCCCAGGGAAGAGTGGCGAAAAACTGTTTTTT.

The V and J genes are TRBV24-1 and TRBJ2-6; no definite D call. Trimming pared 4 bases from V and 1 base from J, leaving 10 bases between. Per germline, CDR1 KGHDR and CDR2 SFDVKD. The CDR3 length is 16 residues. The CDR3 nucleotides are TGTGCCACCAGTGACCCCGGTCCGTCTGGGGCCAACGTCCTGACTTTC. Translated, it gives CATSDPGPSGANVLTF.

The V call is TRBV3-1 (or the pseudogene TRBV3-2), the J call TRBJ2-3, with D perhaps TRBD2 (6 bases). The CDR3 has 15 amino acids. Germline V gene data show CDR1 as LGHDT and CDR2 as YNNKEL (reference sequence). Trimming took 6 bases from V and 0 from J, leaving 13 bases between them. Here the CDR3 DNA reads TGTGCCAGCAGTCACGGTGGGGGGAGCACAGATACGCAGTATTTT. Its translation is CASSHGGGSTDTQYF.

This clone was recorded a few times. The chain combines TRBV5-1 with TRBJ1-3, with D possibly matching TRBD1 (6 bases). Germline assignment: CDR1 SGHRS and CDR2 YFSETQ. CDR3 length: 18 residues. Trimming stripped 4 bases from V and 0 bases from J, with 20 bases between. The CDR3 region has the DNA TGCGCCAGCAGCCCGAGGGGGTTGGGATCTCTCTCTGGAAACACCATATATTTT. It specifies CASSPRGLGSLSGNTIYF.

The chain uses TRBV11-2 and TRBJ1-2, with 8 bases matching TRBD1. The CDR3 is 14 residues long. V lost 2 bases, J lost 6 bases, and 5 bases stayed unmatched. Germline loops: CDR1 SGHAT, CDR2 FQNNGV. The CDR3 spells CASSLSRGPDGYTF. The CDR3, as DNA: TGTGCCAGCAGCTTATCCAGGGGGCCAGATGGCTACACCTTC.

This clone has only a few counts. The chain employs TRBV27 and TRBJ2-7; tentative D call: TRBD1 (6 bases). Germline assignment: CDR1 MNHEY and CDR2 SMNVEV (reference sequence). Deletions cut 5 bases from V and 3 bases from J, with 14 bases between. The CDR3 has 14 amino acids. CDR3 in DNA: TGTGCCAGCAGTCCCGGGACAACGAGCTACGAGCAGTACTTC. This translates into CASSPGTTSYEQYF.

The chain combines TRBV27 with TRBJ1-6, with TRBD1 identical over 7 bases. Germline loops: CDR1 MNHEY, CDR2 SMNVEV (reference sequence). This CDR3 has 13 residues. V shed 8 bases, J shed 5 bases, and the junction held 3 bases outside the gene matches. DNA of the CDR3: TGTGCCAGCGCTACAGGGGATAATTCACCCCTCCACTTT. Translated: CASATGDNSPLHF.

This clone was picked up one time. J is TRBJ2-2 and V is TRBV18, with TRBD1 matching 8 bases. V was clipped by 6 bases and J by 10 bases; unmatched bases: 4. Looked up from germline, CDR1 is KGHSH and CDR2 is LQKENI. The CDR3 spans 12 residues. CDR3 nucleotides: TGTGCCAGCTCTCCGGACAGGGTGGAGCTGTTTTTT. It is translated as CASSPDRVELFF.

In its sample, this clone was seen once. This CDR3 is CASSYSRDTTNYGYTF. DNA for the CDR3: TGTGCCAGCAGTTACTCCCGGGACACCACTAACTATGGCTACACCTTC. This sequence joins TRBV6-6 and TRBJ1-2; perhaps TRBD1 as D (6 bases). CDR1 and CDR2 from the germline V gene are MNHNY and SVGAGI (reference sequence). The CDR3 extends over 16 amino acids. The V and J ends lost 0 bases and 0 bases respectively, with 11 bases between them.

This clone has more than one count but fewer than ten. Other DNA sequences within the sample encode an identical CDR3. The chain has TRBV6-6 and TRBJ2-7, with D perhaps matching TRBD2 (5 bases). CDR3 size: 12 residues. Trimming took 4 bases from V and 1 from J, leaving 5 bases between them. CDR1 and CDR2 (germline): MNHNY, SVGAGI (reference sequence). CDR3 sequence reads: CASSSGSYEQYF. In nucleotides, the CDR3 is TGTGCCAGCAGTTCGGGGTCCTACGAGCAGTACTTC.

V usage is TRBV9 and J usage is TRBJ1-1, with 8 bases lining up with TRBD1. V gave up 3 bases and J gave up 4 bases; unmatched junction bases: 8. This CDR3 region has 15 residues. Germline V gene lookup returns CDR1 SGDLS and CDR2 YYNGEE. The DNA for the CDR3 is TGTGCCAGCAGCGCCTCCGGACAGGGTACCACTGAAGCTTTCTTT. Amino acid sequence: CASSASGQGTTEAFF. Combining the CDR3 with reference TRBV9 and TRBJ1-1 gives the whole variable domain DSGVTQTPKHLITATGQRVTLRCSPRSGDLSVYWYQQSLDQGLQFLIQYYNGEERAKGNILERFSAQQFPDLHSELNLSSLELGDSALYFCASSASGQGTTEAFFGQGTRLTVV.

The rearrangement joins TRBV6-6 to TRBJ1-4; 9 positions match TRBD1. Germline V gives CDR1 MNHNY, CDR2 SVGAGI (reference sequence). This CDR3 spans 16 amino acids. Trimming removed 4 bases from V and 2 bases from J; junction bases left unmatched: 5. The DNA for the CDR3 is TGTGCCAGCAGTTCACAGGGGGCTGCTACTAATGAAAAACTGTTTTTT. Translated: CASSSQGAATNEKLFF.

The count of this clone is one. The gene calls are TRBV27 and TRBJ2-1; the match to TRBD2 covers 10 bases. Germline lookup yields CDR1 MNHEY and CDR2 SMNVEV (reference sequence). Unmatched junction bases numbered 9, after V lost 1 base and J lost 0 bases. The CDR3 covers 19 residues. The CDR3 DNA follows: TGTGCCAGCAGTTTATTCACTAGCGGGGCCGGGAGCTCCTACAATGAGCAGTTCTTC. Its protein product is CASSLFTSGAGSSYNEQFF.

The chain uses TRBV7-3 and TRBJ1-1; 9 nucleotides match TRBD1. V shed 1 base and J 2 bases; nucleotides not matched to a gene: 2. This CDR3 contains 15 residues. Germline CDR1 reads SGHTA; CDR2 reads FQGTGA. CDR3 sequence reads: CASSLRGQGNTEAFF. DNA of the CDR3: TGTGCCAGCAGCTTAAGGGGACAGGGAAACACTGAAGCTTTCTTT.

This chain joins TRBV5-1 and TRBJ2-7, with 10 nucleotides matching TRBD1. The CDR3 sequence is 16 residues long. CDR1 and CDR2 (germline): SGHRS, YFSETQ. Losses at the gene ends were 3 bases for V and 1 base for J; bases not matched to a gene: 7. The CDR3 sequence: CASSSMTGGYSYEQYF. The CDR3 bases are TGCGCCAGCAGCTCAATGACAGGGGGCTATTCCTACGAGCAGTACTTC.

This chain's CDR3 is CASSVVGLAGGETDTQYF. The CDR3 nucleotides are TGTGCCAGCAGCGTAGTCGGACTAGCGGGGGGGGAAACAGATACGCAGTATTTT. The chain carries TRBV9 and TRBJ2-3; 15 nucleotides align to TRBD2. The CDR3 is 18 residues long. The J segment lost 3 bases and the V segment lost 0 bases, leaving 5 bases of the junction unmatched. Germline V lookup: CDR1 SGDLS, CDR2 YYNGEE.

The chain joins TRBV28 to TRBJ2-5; 7 bases map to TRBD2. V was pared by 6 bases and J by 3 bases, with 13 bases of the junction left unmatched. This CDR3 is 16 amino acids long. Germline CDR1 is MDHEN and CDR2 is SYDVKM. Here the CDR3 reads CASRHMGLAEKETQYF. The CDR3 nucleotides are TGTGCCAGCAGGCATATGGGGCTAGCGGAAAAAGAGACCCAGTACTTC.

The gene calls are TRBV7-9 and TRBJ1-4; 7 bases fit TRBD1. Germline CDR1 and CDR2: SEHNR and FQNEAQ (reference sequence). The V gene end was trimmed by 5 bases and the J gene end by 3 bases; junction bases not matched to a gene: 3. The CDR3 has 14 amino acids. The CDR3 DNA is TGTGCCAGCAGCCCGACAGGGTCTAATGAAAAACTGTTTTTT. Translating it yields CASSPTGSNEKLFF. Supplemented by reference TRBV7-9 and TRBJ1-4, the full variable domain reads DTGVSQNPRHKITKRGQNVTFRCDPISEHNRLYWYRQTLGQGPEFLTYFQNEAQLEKSRLLSDRFSAERPKGSFSTLEIQRTEQGDSAMYLCASSPTGSNEKLFFGSGTQLSVL.

Only one count was recorded for this clone. The chain carries TRBV4-1 and TRBJ2-6; tentative D call: TRBD1 (6 bases). Trimming took off 6 bases at V and 3 bases at J, with 30 bases between the two ends. CDR3 size: 21 residues. Per germline, CDR1 MGHRA and CDR2 YSYEKL. CDR3 in DNA: TGCGCCAGCAGTCCGAGCGTAACCAGGGGCCCCCCACTCTTTGGGGCCAACGTCCTGACTTTC. Amino acids: CASSPSVTRGPPLFGANVLTF.

The chain uses TRBV9 and TRBJ1-1; D is unclear. The V and J ends lost 3 bases and 4 bases respectively, with 10 bases between them. There are 13 residues in the CDR3. Germline values: CDR1 SGDLS, CDR2 YYNGEE. The CDR3 DNA follows: TGTGCCAGCAGCGGCACCGGAGGCACTGAAGCTTTCTTT. Translated, it gives CASSGTGGTEAFF.

The J gene is TRBJ2-7, the V gene TRBV6-5, with TRBD2 as a possible D gene (5 bases). The germline V gene encodes CDR1 MNHEY and CDR2 SVGAGI. The CDR3 runs 14 residues. V was pared by 6 bases and J by 2 bases, with 14 bases between. The CDR3 DNA reads TGTGCCAGCAGACGGGGATGGACCACCTACGAGCAGTACTTC. It codes for CASRRGWTTYEQYF.